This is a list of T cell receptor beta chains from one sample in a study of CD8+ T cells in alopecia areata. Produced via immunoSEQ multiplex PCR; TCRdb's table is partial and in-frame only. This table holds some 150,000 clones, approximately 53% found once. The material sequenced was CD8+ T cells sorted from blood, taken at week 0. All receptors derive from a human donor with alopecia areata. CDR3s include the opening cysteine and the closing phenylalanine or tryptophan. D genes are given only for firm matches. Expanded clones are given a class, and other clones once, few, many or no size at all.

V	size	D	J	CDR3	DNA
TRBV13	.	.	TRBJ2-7	CASSPSQGIRNEQYF	TGTGCCAGCAGCCCCTCACAGGGAATAAGGAACGAGCAGTACTTC
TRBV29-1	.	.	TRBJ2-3	CSAPRGSDTQYF	TGCAGCGCCCCAAGGGGTTCAGATACGCAGTATTTT
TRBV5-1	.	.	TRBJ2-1	CASSLGRGNEQFF	TGCGCCAGCAGCCTGGGACGGGGCAATGAGCAGTTCTTC
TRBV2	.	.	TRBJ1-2	CASREWQGLYGYTF	TGTGCCAGCAGGGAGTGGCAGGGCCTCTATGGCTACACCTTC
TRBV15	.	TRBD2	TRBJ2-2	CATRLAGGPGTGELFF	TGTGCCACCAGACTAGCGGGGGGGCCGGGCACCGGGGAGCTGTTTTTT
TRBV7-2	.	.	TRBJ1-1	CASQGSNTEAFF	TGTGCCAGCCAGGGTTCGAACACTGAAGCTTTCTTT
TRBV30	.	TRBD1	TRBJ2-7	CAWGEGGSSYEQYF	TGTGCCTGGGGCGAAGGGGGCAGCTCCTACGAGCAGTACTTC
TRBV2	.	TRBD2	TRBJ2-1	CASTFERGGPNEQFF	TGTGCCAGCACGTTCGAGCGGGGGGGCCCTAATGAGCAGTTCTTC
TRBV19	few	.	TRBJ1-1	CASSIGAGNTEAFF	TGTGCCAGTAGTATAGGGGCAGGGAACACTGAAGCTTTCTTT
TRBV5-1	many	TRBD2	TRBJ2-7	CASSFDGGSSYEQYF	TGCGCCAGCAGCTTTGACGGGGGGAGCTCCTACGAGCAGTACTTC
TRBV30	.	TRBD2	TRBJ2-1	CAWKGIEAGGPEQFF	TGTGCCTGGAAAGGTATCGAGGCGGGGGGGCCGGAGCAGTTCTTC
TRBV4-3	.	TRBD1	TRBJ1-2	CASSQDRRGHNGYTF	TGCGCCAGCAGCCAAGATCGCAGGGGGCATAATGGCTACACCTTC
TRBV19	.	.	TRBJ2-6	CASSPWSSGANVLTF	TGTGCCAGTAGTCCCTGGTCCTCTGGGGCCAACGTCCTGACTTTC
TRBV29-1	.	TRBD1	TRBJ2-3	CSAYRTGVADTQYF	TGCAGCGCCTACCGGACAGGGGTAGCGGATACGCAGTATTTT
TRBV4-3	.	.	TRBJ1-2	CASSQDTRDNHGYTF	TGCGCCAGCAGCCAAGACACGCGGGACAACCATGGCTACACCTTC
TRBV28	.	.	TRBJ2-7	CASSADYEQYF	TGTGCCAGCAGTGCAGATTACGAGCAGTACTTC
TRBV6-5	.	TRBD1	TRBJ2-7	CASSYSTGGYEQYF	TGTGCCAGCAGTTACTCGACAGGGGGCTACGAGCAGTACTTC
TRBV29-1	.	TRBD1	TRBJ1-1	CSVQGTGRNTEAFF	TGCAGCGTTCAAGGGACAGGACGTAACACTGAAGCTTTCTTT
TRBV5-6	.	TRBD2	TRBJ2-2	CASSLKSGGLAGELFF	TGTGCCAGCAGCTTGAAGAGCGGGGGCCTCGCCGGGGAGCTGTTTTTT
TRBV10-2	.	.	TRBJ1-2	CASSEGGWEETSGYTF	TGCGCCAGCAGTGAGGGGGGTTGGGAGGAGACTAGTGGCTACACCTTC
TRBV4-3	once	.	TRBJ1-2	CASSQATEGANYGYTF	TGCGCCAGCAGCCAAGCCACTGAAGGAGCTAACTATGGCTACACCTTC
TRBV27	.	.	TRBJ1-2	CASSLSTGSYYGYTF	TGTGCCAGCAGTTTATCGACAGGATCGTACTATGGCTACACCTTC
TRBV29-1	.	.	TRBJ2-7	CSVEGDYEQYF	TGCAGCGTTGAAGGAGACTACGAGCAGTACTTC
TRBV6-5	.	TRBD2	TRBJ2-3	CASRERGGTDTQYF	TGTGCCAGCAGGGAACGGGGGGGCACAGATACGCAGTATTTT
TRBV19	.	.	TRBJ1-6	CASSSGNSPLHF	TGTGCCAGTAGTTCGGGAAATTCACCCCTCCACTTT
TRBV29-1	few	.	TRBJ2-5	CSVDIRGNQETQYF	TGCAGCGTTGATATCAGGGGAAACCAAGAGACCCAGTACTTC
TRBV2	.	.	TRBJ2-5	CASSGSPERGGYQETQYF	TGTGCCAGCAGTGGGTCGCCGGAACGCGGGGGCTACCAAGAGACCCAGTACTTC
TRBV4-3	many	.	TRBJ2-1	CASSQSTNNEQFF	TGCGCCAGCAGCCAAAGTACTAACAATGAGCAGTTCTTC
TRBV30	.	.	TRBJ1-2	CASSDTTYGYTF	TGTGCCTCCTCGGACACAACCTATGGCTACACCTTC
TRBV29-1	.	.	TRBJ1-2	CSVAGTPSAEGGYTF	TGCAGCGTCGCGGGGACTCCGTCCGCAGAGGGGGGCTACACCTTC
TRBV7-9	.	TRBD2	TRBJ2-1	CAVPPPRGGHNEQFF	TGTGCCGTTCCTCCCCCACGGGGGGGCCACAATGAGCAGTTCTTC
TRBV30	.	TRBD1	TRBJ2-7	CACTTGTAYEQYF	TGTGCCTGTACCACCGGGACAGCGTACGAGCAGTACTTC
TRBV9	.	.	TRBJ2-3	CASSSLEDTQYF	TGTGCCAGCAGCTCACTAGAAGACACGCAGTATTTT
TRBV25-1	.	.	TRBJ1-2	CASSGSDRVNYGYTF	TGTGCCAGCAGTGGCTCCGACAGAGTTAACTATGGCTACACCTTC
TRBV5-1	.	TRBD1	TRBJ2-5	CASSTTGGLETQYF	TGCGCCAGCAGCACCACAGGGGGCCTAGAGACCCAGTACTTC
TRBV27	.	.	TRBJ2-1	CASSLGYEQFF	TGTGCCAGCAGTTTGGGATATGAGCAGTTCTTC
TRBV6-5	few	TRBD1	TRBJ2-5	CASSPGTAIQETQYF	TGTGCCAGCAGTCCTGGGACAGCGATACAAGAGACCCAGTACTTC
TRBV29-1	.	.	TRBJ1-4	CSVLTGLDRVNEKLFF	TGCAGCGTACTAACCGGTCTGGACAGAGTTAATGAAAAACTGTTTTTT
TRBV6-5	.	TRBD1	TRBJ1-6	CASSRQGVGSPLHF	TGTGCCAGCAGCAGACAGGGAGTCGGTTCACCCCTCCACTTT
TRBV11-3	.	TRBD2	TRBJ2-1	CASSPTSGGAYNEQFF	TGTGCCAGCAGCCCCACAAGCGGGGGGGCCTACAATGAGCAGTTCTTC
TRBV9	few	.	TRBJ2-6	CASGGQRGANVLTF	TGTGCCAGCGGTGGGCAGCGGGGGGCCAACGTCCTGACTTTC
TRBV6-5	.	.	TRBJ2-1	CASSSLMDNEQFF	TGTGCCAGCAGTAGCCTTATGGACAATGAGCAGTTCTTC
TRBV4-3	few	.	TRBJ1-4	CASSQASNRATNEKLFF	TGCGCCAGCAGCCAAGCAAGTAACAGGGCAACTAATGAAAAACTGTTTTTT
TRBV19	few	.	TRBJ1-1	CASNNGNTEAFF	TGTGCCAGTAATAACGGGAACACTGAAGCTTTCTTT
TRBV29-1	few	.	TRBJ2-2	CSVVGMAGELFF	TGCAGCGTTGTTGGGATGGCCGGGGAGCTGTTTTTT
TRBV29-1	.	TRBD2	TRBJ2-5	CSVLGLAGRETQYF	TGCAGCGTGCTAGGACTAGCGGGGAGGGAGACCCAGTACTTC
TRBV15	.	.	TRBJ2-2	CATSIGGGELFF	TGTGCCACCAGCATTGGGGGCGGGGAGCTGTTTTTT
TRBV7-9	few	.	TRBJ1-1	CASSLLDTEAFF	TGTGCCAGCAGCCTACTAGACACTGAAGCTTTCTTT
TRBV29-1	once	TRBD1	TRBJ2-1	CSLMDRTSYNEQFF	TGCAGCCTGATGGACAGGACCTCCTACAATGAGCAGTTCTTC
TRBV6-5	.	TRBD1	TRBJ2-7	CASRPTGGSEQYF	TGTGCCAGCAGACCCACAGGGGGTAGCGAGCAGTACTTC
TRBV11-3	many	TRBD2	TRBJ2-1	CASSSYLAGNNEQFF	TGTGCCAGCAGCTCCTATCTAGCGGGGAACAATGAGCAGTTCTTC
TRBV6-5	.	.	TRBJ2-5	CASSYYTRGQETQYF	TGTGCCAGCAGTTACTATACAAGAGGCCAAGAGACCCAGTACTTC
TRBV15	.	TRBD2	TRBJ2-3	CATSRGGLAGGTDTQYF	TGTGCCACCAGCAGAGGAGGACTAGCGGGGGGCACAGATACGCAGTATTTT
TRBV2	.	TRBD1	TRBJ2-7	CASKRGTGGSYEQYF	TGTGCCAGCAAGAGGGGGACAGGGGGTTCCTACGAGCAGTACTTC
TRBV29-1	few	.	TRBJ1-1	CSVWQYRLRDTEAFF	TGCAGCGTTTGGCAATACAGGCTCCGCGACACTGAAGCTTTCTTT
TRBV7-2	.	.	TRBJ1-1	CASSLAGEYTEAFF	TGTGCCAGCAGCTTAGCTGGGGAGTACACTGAAGCTTTCTTT
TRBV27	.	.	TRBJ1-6	CASSLSTNSPLHF	TGTGCCAGCAGTTTATCGACAAATTCACCCCTCCACTTT